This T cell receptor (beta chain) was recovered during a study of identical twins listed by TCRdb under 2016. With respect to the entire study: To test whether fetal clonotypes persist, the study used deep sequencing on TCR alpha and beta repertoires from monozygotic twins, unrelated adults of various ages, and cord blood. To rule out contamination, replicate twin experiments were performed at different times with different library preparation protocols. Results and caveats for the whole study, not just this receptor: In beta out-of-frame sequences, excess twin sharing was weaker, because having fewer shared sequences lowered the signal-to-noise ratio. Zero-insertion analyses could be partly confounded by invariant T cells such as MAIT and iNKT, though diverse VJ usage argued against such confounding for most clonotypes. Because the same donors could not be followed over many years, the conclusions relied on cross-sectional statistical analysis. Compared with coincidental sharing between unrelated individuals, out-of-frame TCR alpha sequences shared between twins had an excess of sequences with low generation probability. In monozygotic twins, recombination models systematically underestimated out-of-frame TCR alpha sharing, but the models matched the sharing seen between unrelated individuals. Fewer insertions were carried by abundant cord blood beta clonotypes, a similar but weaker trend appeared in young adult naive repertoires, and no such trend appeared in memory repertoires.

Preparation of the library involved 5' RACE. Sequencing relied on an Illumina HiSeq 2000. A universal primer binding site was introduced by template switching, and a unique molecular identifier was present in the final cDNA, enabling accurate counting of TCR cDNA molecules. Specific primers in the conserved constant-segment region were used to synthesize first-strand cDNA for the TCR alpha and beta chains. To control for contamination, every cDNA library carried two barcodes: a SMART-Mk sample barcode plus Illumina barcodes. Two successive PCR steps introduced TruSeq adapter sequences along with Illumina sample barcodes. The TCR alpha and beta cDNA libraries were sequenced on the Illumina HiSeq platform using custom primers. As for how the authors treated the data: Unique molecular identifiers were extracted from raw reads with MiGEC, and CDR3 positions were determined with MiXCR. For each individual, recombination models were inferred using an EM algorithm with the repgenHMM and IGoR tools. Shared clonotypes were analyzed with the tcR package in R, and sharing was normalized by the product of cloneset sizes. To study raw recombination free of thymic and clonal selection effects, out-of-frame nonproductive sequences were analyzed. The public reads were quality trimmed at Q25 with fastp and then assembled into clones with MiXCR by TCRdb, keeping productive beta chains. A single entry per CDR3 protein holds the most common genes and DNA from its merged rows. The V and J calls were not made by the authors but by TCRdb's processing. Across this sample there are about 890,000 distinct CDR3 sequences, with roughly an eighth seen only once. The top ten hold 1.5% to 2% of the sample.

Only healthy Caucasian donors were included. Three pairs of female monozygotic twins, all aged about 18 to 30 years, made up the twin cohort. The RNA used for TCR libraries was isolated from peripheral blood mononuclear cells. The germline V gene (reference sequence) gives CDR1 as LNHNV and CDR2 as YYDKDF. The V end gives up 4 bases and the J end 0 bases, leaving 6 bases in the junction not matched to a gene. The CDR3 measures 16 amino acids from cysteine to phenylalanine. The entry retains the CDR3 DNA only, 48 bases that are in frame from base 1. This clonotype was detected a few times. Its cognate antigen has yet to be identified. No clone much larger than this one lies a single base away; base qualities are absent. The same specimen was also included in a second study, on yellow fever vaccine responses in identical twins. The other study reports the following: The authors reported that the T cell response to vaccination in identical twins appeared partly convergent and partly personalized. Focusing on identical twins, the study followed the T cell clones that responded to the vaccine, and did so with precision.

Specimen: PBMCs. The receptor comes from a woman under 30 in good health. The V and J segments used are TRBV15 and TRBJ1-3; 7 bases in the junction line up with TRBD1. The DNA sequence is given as TGTGCCACCAGCACAAGACAGGGTTCCTCTGGAAACACCATATATTTT. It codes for CATSTRQGSSGNTIYF. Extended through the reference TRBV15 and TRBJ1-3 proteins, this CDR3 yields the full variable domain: DAMVIQNPRYQVTQFGKPVTLSCSQTLNHNVMYWYQQKSSQAPKLLFHYYDKDFNNEADTPDNFQSRRPNTSFCFLDIRSPGLGDTAMYLCATSTRQGSSGNTIYFGEGSWLTVV.